The 10 T cell receptor beta chains below were found in one sample sequenced in a study of T-cell reconstitution after alpha-beta-depleted transplantation in children. Unique molecular identifiers featured in how the TCRbeta library was prepared. TCRdb itself ran the PCR reads through MiXCR, one entry per CDR3 protein. The sample yields about 610,000 distinct CDR3 sequences, over 9.5% seen once. The sequenced sample was PBMCs from the stem cell graft donor, obtained from the stem cell graft. The receptors come from a human donor who donated a stem cell graft to a child with acute myeloid leukemia.

This clonotype has a count of ten or more. The V call is TRBV6-2 or TRBV6-3, the J call TRBJ2-1; TRBD2 aligns across 8 bases. J was trimmed by 8 bases and V by 6 bases; bases with no gene match: 15. Germline V CDR1 and CDR2: MNHEY, SVGEGT. The CDR3 is 16 amino acids. CDR3 sequence reads: CASSLLSGRGSDEQFF. In DNA, the CDR3 is TGTGCCAGCAGCTTACTCAGCGGGAGAGGAAGCGATGAGCAGTTCTTC.

The V gene is TRBV4-3, the J gene TRBJ1-6; tentative D call: TRBD1 (6 bases). V dropped 0 bases and J dropped 6 bases, with 12 bases sitting between them. This CDR3 contains 16 residues. Germline-derived CDR1 and CDR2 are LGHNA and YSLEER. CDR3 DNA sequence: TGCGCCAGCAGCCAAGATCGAACAGGGCGTAATTCACCCCTCCACTTT. Translating it yields CASSQDRTGRNSPLHF.

This clonotype was seen a few times. V and J are TRBV28 and TRBJ1-2; no reliable D call. CDR3 size: 13 residues. V gave up 7 bases and J gave up 0 bases, with 9 bases separating them. The germline V gene has CDR1 MDHEN and CDR2 SYDVKM. CDR3 amino acids: CASTGSPNYGYTF. The CDR3 DNA follows: TGTGCCAGCACCGGCAGCCCTAACTATGGCTACACCTTC.

This clonotype occurred many times. The chain is built from TRBV20-1 and TRBJ2-3, with TRBD2 matching over 12 bases. V lost 6 bases and J lost 3; bases outside the gene matches: 7. There are 15 residues in the CDR3. Per the germline V gene, CDR1 is DFQATT and CDR2 is SNEGSKA (reference sequence). CDR3 DNA sequence: TGCAGTGCCGCGGGGACTAGCGGGTTGACAGATACGCAGTATTTT. Its protein product is CSAAGTSGLTDTQYF.

This clonotype was observed at least ten times. The chain couples TRBV5-8 to TRBJ2-3; no clear D gene. Per germline, CDR1 SGHTS and CDR2 YDEGEE. The V and J ends lost 7 bases and 4 bases respectively, with 4 bases between them. The CDR3 consists of 10 residues. This CDR3 is CASGPDTQYF. DNA of the CDR3: TGTGCCAGCGGGCCAGATACGCAGTATTTT.

The chain couples TRBV19 to TRBJ2-3, with D hard to call. Germline V CDR1 and CDR2: LNHDA, SQIVND (reference sequence). Trimming left V 4 bases short and J 4 bases short, with 9 bases between. The length of the CDR3 is 13 residues. The CDR3 is CASSRARSDTQYF. The CDR3 DNA reads as TGTGCCAGTAGTAGGGCCCGGTCAGATACGCAGTATTTT.

This clonotype was observed at least ten times. The chain recombines TRBV28 with TRBJ2-7; TRBD2 is a possible D gene (6 bases). Trimming left V 10 bases short and J 0 bases short, with 10 bases between. Germline-derived CDR1 and CDR2 are MDHEN and SYDVKM. This CDR3 contains 12 residues. For the CDR3, the DNA is TGTGCCACCGGAGGGAGCTCCTACGAGCAGTACTTC. It codes for CATGGSSYEQYF.

This clonotype was recorded at least ten times. CDR3 coding DNA: TGTGCCACTGGTCGACAGGGAGGCACTGAAGCTTTCTTT. It specifies CATGRQGGTEAFF. J is TRBJ1-1 and V is TRBV15; 7 bases line up with TRBD1. The CDR3 is 13 residues long. V lost 9 bases to trimming and J lost 4 bases; unmatched junction nucleotides: 8. Germline V lookup: CDR1 LNHNV, CDR2 YYDKDF (reference sequence).

V is TRBV2 and J is TRBJ2-3; tentative D call: TRBD1 (5 bases). Trimming stripped 8 bases from V and 3 bases from J, with 12 bases between. The CDR3 has 13 residues. Germline lookup yields CDR1 SNHLY and CDR2 FYNNEI. CDR3 bases: TGTGCCAGCCGACCAGGGTCTACAGATACGCAGTATTTT. Translated: CASRPGSTDTQYF.

This clonotype appeared many times. The chain combines TRBV7-9 with TRBJ2-2; 7 bases align to TRBD2. Trimming removed 8 bases from V and 5 bases from J; junction bases left unmatched: 5. The V gene's germline CDR1 is SEHNR and CDR2 FQNEAQ (reference sequence). The CDR3 contains 13 residues. The CDR3 loop is CASPWEGTGELFF. The CDR3 region has the DNA TGTGCCAGCCCATGGGAGGGAACCGGGGAGCTGTTTTTT. The whole variable domain, filled in from reference TRBV7-9 and TRBJ2-2, reads DTGVSQNPRHKITKRGQNVTFRCDPISEHNRLYWYRQTLGQGPEFLTYFQNEAQLEKSRLLSDRFSAERPKGSFSTLEIQRTEQGDSAMYLCASPWEGTGELFFGEGSRLTVL.